This record concerns one T cell receptor beta chain sequence. The data belong to a study of blood T cell repertoires in COVID-19. Germline loops: CDR1 SGHNT, CDR2 YENEEA. V dropped 5 bases and J dropped 8; count of bases not matched to a gene: 27. This CDR3 comprises 20 residues. Libraries were prepared by immunoSEQ multiplex PCR; TCRdb keeps only in-frame clonotypes and omits some of them. The table records 350,000 or so clones, roughly 90% of them present only once. Cohorts were based on clinical histories the participants reported. The sequencing sample was made of PBMCs or T cells enriched from blood (not recorded which). The V gene is TRBV11-3, the J gene TRBJ2-1, with TRBD2 matching over 7 bases. This TCR was sampled from a woman younger than 45 who had been exposed to COVID-19. This chain's CDR3 is CASSLNLHPDMGGRFHEQFF. In DNA form, the CDR3 reads TGTGCCAGCAGCCTGAACCTACATCCCGACATGGGCGGGAGATTCCATGAGCAGTTCTTC. The variable domain in full, completed from reference TRBV11-3 and TRBJ2-1, reads EAGVVQSPRYKIIEKKQPVAFWCNPISGHNTLYWYLQNLGQGPELLIRYENEEAVDDSQLPKDRFSAERLKGVDSTLKIQPAELGDSAVYLCASSLNLHPDMGGRFHEQFFGPGTRLTVL.